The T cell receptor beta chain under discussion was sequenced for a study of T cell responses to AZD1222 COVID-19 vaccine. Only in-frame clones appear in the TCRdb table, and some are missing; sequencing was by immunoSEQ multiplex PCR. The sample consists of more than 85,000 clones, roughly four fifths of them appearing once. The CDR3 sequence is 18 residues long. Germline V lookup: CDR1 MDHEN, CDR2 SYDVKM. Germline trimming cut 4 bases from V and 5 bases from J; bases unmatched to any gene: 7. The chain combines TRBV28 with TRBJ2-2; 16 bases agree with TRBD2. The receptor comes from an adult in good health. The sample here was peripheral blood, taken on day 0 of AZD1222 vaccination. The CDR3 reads CASSSTGLAGGPTGELFF. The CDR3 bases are TGTGCCAGCAGTTCTACGGGACTAGCGGGAGGGCCTACCGGGGAGCTGTTTTTT.